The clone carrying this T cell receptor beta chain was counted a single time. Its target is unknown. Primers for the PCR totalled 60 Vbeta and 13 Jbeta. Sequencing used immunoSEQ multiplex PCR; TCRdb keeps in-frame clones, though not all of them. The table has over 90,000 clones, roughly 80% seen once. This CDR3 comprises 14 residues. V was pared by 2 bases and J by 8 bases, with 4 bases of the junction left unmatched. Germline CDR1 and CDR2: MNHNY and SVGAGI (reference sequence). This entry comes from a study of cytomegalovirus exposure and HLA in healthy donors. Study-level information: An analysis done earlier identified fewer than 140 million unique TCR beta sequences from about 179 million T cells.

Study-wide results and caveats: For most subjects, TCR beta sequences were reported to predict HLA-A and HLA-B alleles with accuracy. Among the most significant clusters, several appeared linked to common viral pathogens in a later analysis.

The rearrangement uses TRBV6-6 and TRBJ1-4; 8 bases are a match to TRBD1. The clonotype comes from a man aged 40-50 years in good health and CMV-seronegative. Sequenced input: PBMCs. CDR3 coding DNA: TGTGCCAGCAGTTACAGGACAGGGCGGGAAAAACTGTTTTTT. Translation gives CASSYRTGREKLFF.